The 30 T cell receptor beta chains presented below share a single source sample, sequenced in a study of T-cell memory formation after mild COVID-19 (dated by TCRdb to 2020 to 2023). Library prep was done by 5' RACE. These reads were obtained on an Illumina NovaSeq 6000. Clones were called with MiXCR by TCRdb after fastp trimmed the public reads at Q25, and only in-frame beta chains were retained. One record per CDR3 amino acid sequence lists the most common genes and DNA. Counted in this sample were 350,000 to 500,000 distinct CDR3 sequences; about 20% of them appeared once. The top ten clonotypes cover 7.5% to 9.5% of the sample. Sample: PBMCs or a T cell subset sorted from them (not recorded which). The source is an adult woman who had mild COVID-19 (a few samples of this study predate the infection). The sample titles of this study are shuffled in the database, so cell type and time point are left out; the donor was told from shared clones.

The genes are TRBV20-1 and TRBJ1-3; D unclear. The CDR3 runs 14 residues. In germline, CDR1 is DFQATT, CDR2 SNEGSKA (reference sequence). V was cut by 2 bases and J by 0 bases, with 8 bases left in between. The DNA for the CDR3 is TGCAGTGCTAGACAACCACACTCTGGAAACACCATATATTTT. Its translation: CSARQPHSGNTIYF.

Remarks on this clonotype: Mismatch with germline at one junction end may stem from a read error. DNA for the CDR3: TGTGCCAGCAGCCCTGGCGGCAGGGGCCCATTCCTCTTC. It yields the protein CASSPGGRGPFLF. The rearrangement joins TRBV3-1 to TRBJ1-2, with D possibly matching TRBD1 (6 bases). CDR3 length: 13 residues. Germline CDR1 LGHDT, CDR2 YNNKEL (reference sequence).

V gene TRBV10-3 combines with J gene TRBJ1-1; D unclear. V lost 4 bases, J lost 2 bases, and 5 bases lay in between. Germline CDR1 reads ENHRY; CDR2 reads SYGVKD. The CDR3 extends over 12 amino acids. CDR3 bases: TGTGCCATCAGTGCACGAAACACTGAAGCTTTCTTT. Protein: CAISARNTEAFF.

CDR3 DNA: TGTGCCAGCAGCCGCCGGGACAGGGGGCCCGGGGAGCTGTTTTTT. This translates into CASSRRDRGPGELFF. The chain links TRBV7-2 to TRBJ2-2; TRBD1 matches 12 bases. J was trimmed by 6 bases and V by 5 bases; bases with no gene match: 4. CDR3 length: 15 amino acids. CDR1 is SGHTA and CDR2 is FQGNSA in the germline V gene.

This clonotype has just a few counts. This chain links TRBV20-1 with TRBJ2-3, with TRBD2 as a possible D gene (6 bases). The CDR3 consists of 11 residues. Germline assignment: CDR1 DFQATT and CDR2 SNEGSKA (reference sequence). V gave up 5 bases and J gave up 8 bases, with 11 bases separating them. The DNA of the CDR3 is TGCAGTGCTGGGCTGGGGGGTACGCAGTATTTT. Translating it yields CSAGLGGTQYF.

This clonotype was counted only a few times. This chain joins TRBV12-3 or TRBV12-4 and TRBJ2-1, with D possibly TRBD2 on 5 matching bases. This CDR3 contains 14 residues. Trimming pared 1 base from V and 7 bases from J, leaving 11 bases between. The DNA of the CDR3 is TGTGCCAGCAGTTTAGGCGGGTTTTCGAATGAGCAGTTCTTC. Amino acids: CASSLGGFSNEQFF.

The chain couples TRBV24-1 to TRBJ2-3, with 15 nucleotides matching TRBD2. CDR3 size: 18 residues. Germline values: CDR1 KGHDR, CDR2 SFDVKD. V dropped 4 bases and J dropped 2; count of bases not matched to a gene: 6. The CDR3 DNA reads as TGTGCCACCAGTGAACCGGGACTAGCGGGAGGACCCACAGATACGCAGTATTTT. It specifies CATSEPGLAGGPTDTQYF.

The CDR3 spells CASSSGLGQGYYGYTF. DNA for the CDR3: TGTGCCAGCAGCTCCGGTCTAGGACAGGGCTACTATGGCTACACCTTC. The chain couples TRBV7-2 to TRBJ1-2, with 8 nucleotides matching TRBD1. Trimming at V came to 4 bases and at J to 3 bases, leaving 10 bases not matched to a gene. This CDR3 comprises 16 residues. The V gene's germline CDR1 is SGHTA and CDR2 FQGNSA.

In this sample, this clonotype turned up a few times. The chain carries TRBV6-5 and TRBJ1-5, with D perhaps matching TRBD1 (6 bases). CDR3 length equals 15 residues. Trimming stripped 0 bases from V and 7 bases from J, with 13 bases between. The germline V gene has CDR1 MNHEY and CDR2 SVGAGI. CDR3 loop: CASSYSRGGGQPQHF. The CDR3 bases are TGTGCCAGCAGTTACTCAAGGGGGGGAGGCCAGCCCCAGCATTTT.

The chain recombines TRBV7-9 with TRBJ2-2; TRBD2 aligns across 12 bases. CDR1 is SEHNR and CDR2 is FQNEAQ in the germline V gene (reference sequence). The CDR3 runs 19 residues. J gave up 4 bases and V 3 bases, and 12 bases lay outside the gene matches. CDR3 sequence: CASSFPFQPGLAGTGELFF. DNA for the CDR3: TGTGCCAGCAGCTTCCCCTTTCAACCGGGACTAGCGGGCACCGGGGAGCTGTTTTTT.

In the case of this clonotype: The junction does not match germline at one end; this may be a read error. This chain connects TRBV6-6 to TRBJ2-2; D not resolved. Germline V gene sequence: CDR1 MNHNY, CDR2 SVGAGI (reference sequence). The CDR3 has 13 residues. CDR3 coding DNA: TGTTCCAGCAGTTACGAGCCCACCGGGGAGCTGTTTTTT. It codes for CSSSYEPTGELFF.

This clonotype was found a few times. The chain has TRBV20-1 and TRBJ1-1; unclear D gene. The germline V gene has CDR1 DFQATT and CDR2 SNEGSKA (reference sequence). CDR3 length: 13 amino acids. V dropped 0 bases and J dropped 1 base, with 6 bases sitting between them. CDR3 loop: CSARDMANTEAFF. The CDR3 nucleotides are TGCAGTGCTAGAGATATGGCGAACACTGAAGCTTTCTTT.

This chain joins TRBV20-1 and TRBJ1-6; the match to TRBD1 covers 7 bases. The CDR3 runs to 17 residues. Looked up from germline, CDR1 is DFQATT and CDR2 is SNEGSKA (reference sequence). The ends lost 3 bases at V and 0 bases at J; junction bases unmatched: 8. CDR3 amino acids: CSASQYRGSSYNSPLHF. The CDR3 DNA reads TGCAGTGCTAGCCAATACAGGGGTAGCTCCTATAATTCACCCCTCCACTTT.

In this sample, this clonotype turned up many times. The chain carries TRBV6-6 and TRBJ1-5; D remains unclear. The ends were cut back, 6 bases at V and 3 bases at J, with 9 bases in the middle. The germline V gene encodes CDR1 MNHNY and CDR2 SVGAGI (reference sequence). The CDR3 is 13 residues long. In DNA form, the CDR3 reads TGTGCCAGCAGCACAGAGGTCAATCAGCCCCAGCATTTT. It encodes CASSTEVNQPQHF.

The genes are TRBV29-1 and TRBJ2-3; maybe TRBD2 (7 bases). Between the trimmed V and J ends, which lost 4 bases and 4 bases, there was a span of 18 bases. Per germline, CDR1 SQVTM and CDR2 ANQGSEA. The CDR3 covers 15 residues. CDR3 coding DNA: TGCAGCGTTGGCGGGGGACAAAAGTCCCCAGATACGCAGTATTTT. It codes for CSVGGGQKSPDTQYF.

The chain couples TRBV7-9 to TRBJ1-2, with a possible D match to TRBD1 (5 bases). V lost 0 bases and J lost 2, with 13 bases in between. Per the germline V gene, CDR1 is SEHNR and CDR2 is FQNEAQ (reference sequence). This CDR3 is 16 amino acids long. The chain's CDR3 is CASSLAGTQANYGYTF. In DNA, the CDR3 is TGTGCCAGCAGCTTAGCCGGTACACAGGCCAACTATGGCTACACCTTC.

The CDR3, as DNA: TGTGCCAGCAGCTTCAGGGGGCCCGACTCCTACAATGAGCAGTTCTTC. Translation: CASSFRGPDSYNEQFF. The gene calls are TRBV5-6 and TRBJ2-1, with 8 bases matching TRBD1. Germline values: CDR1 SGHDT, CDR2 YYEEEE. Trimming cost V 2 bases and J 0 bases; bases outside gene matches: 4. The CDR3 has 16 amino acids. Drawing the rest from reference TRBV5-6 and TRBJ2-1, the complete variable domain is DAGVTQSPTHLIKTRGQQVTLRCSPKSGHDTVSWYQQALGQGPQFIFQYYEEEERQRGNFPDRFSGHQFPNYSSELNVNALLLGDSALYLCASSFRGPDSYNEQFFGPGTRLTVL.

The chain carries TRBV20-1 and TRBJ2-3, with D unresolved. This CDR3 contains 16 residues. CDR1 is DFQATT and CDR2 is SNEGSKA in the germline V gene (reference sequence). V was trimmed by 0 bases and J by 4 bases, leaving 17 bases between them. CDR3: CSAREWSSQRADTQYF. The CDR3 coding sequence is TGCAGTGCTAGAGAGTGGTCGTCCCAAAGGGCAGATACGCAGTATTTT.

This clonotype was counted between two and nine times. The chain employs TRBV12-3 or TRBV12-4 and TRBJ1-3; D perhaps matches TRBD1 (6 bases). CDR3 size: 15 residues. V dropped 7 bases and J dropped 3 bases, with 16 bases sitting between them. The DNA of the CDR3 is TGTGCCAGCACCATTGGGGGGCTCAGTGGAAACACCATATATTTT. Its protein is CASTIGGLSGNTIYF.

This clonotype was counted at least ten times. The chain couples TRBV6-5 to TRBJ2-7, with D possibly matching TRBD2 (5 bases). Germline values: CDR1 MNHEY, CDR2 SVGAGI. The CDR3 covers 15 residues. V was trimmed by 2 bases and J by 0 bases, leaving 11 bases between them. CDR3 in DNA: TGTGCCAGCAGTTACGGGAGCGGACCCTCCTACGAGCAGTACTTC. Its protein is CASSYGSGPSYEQYF.

V gene TRBV15 combines with J gene TRBJ1-2; possible D gene TRBD1, 6 bases. CDR3 length: 14 residues. CDR1 LNHNV and CDR2 YYDKDF come from the germline V gene (reference sequence). Deletions cut 2 bases from V and 4 bases from J, with 11 bases between. The CDR3 is CATSRNRETYGYTF. CDR3 DNA: TGTGCCACCAGCAGAAACAGGGAAACCTATGGCTACACCTTC.

This clonotype was found a few times. The V call is TRBV6-2 or TRBV6-3, the J call TRBJ2-5; no clear D gene. V lost 7 bases to trimming and J lost 7 bases, with 19 bases between them. CDR3 length: 14 residues. Germline CDR1 is MNHEY and CDR2 is SVGEGT. The CDR3 DNA follows: TGTGCCAGCAATCCGGGCGGCAGTCGTTGGACCCAGTACTTC. Protein sequence: CASNPGGSRWTQYF.

The rearrangement joins TRBV15 to TRBJ2-1; tentatively, D is TRBD1 or TRBD2 (5 bases each). CDR3 length: 14 residues. The germline V and J ends were trimmed by 9 bases and 0 bases, with 12 bases remaining between them. Germline V gene data show CDR1 as LNHNV and CDR2 as YYDKDF (reference sequence). The CDR3 here is CATSRGVSYNEQFF. The CDR3 DNA reads TGTGCCACTTCGAGGGGCGTCTCCTACAATGAGCAGTTCTTC.

The V gene is TRBV11-3, the J gene TRBJ1-3; possible D gene TRBD1, 6 bases. The CDR3 contains 16 residues. Trimming took off 5 bases at V and 0 bases at J, with 14 bases between the two ends. Per the germline V gene, CDR1 is SGHNT and CDR2 is YENEEA. CDR3 bases: TGTGCCAGCAGCCTGCGAGGGGGTTCCTCTGGAAACACCATATATTTT. It codes for CASSLRGGSSGNTIYF.

This clonotype was detected only a few times. This chain connects TRBV12-3 or TRBV12-4 to TRBJ2-7, with a weak D call TRBD2 (5 bases). CDR3 size: 14 residues. Trimming shortened V by 3 bases and J by 2 bases, and 11 bases separated the two germline ends. CDR3 nucleotides: TGTGCCAGCAGTTTTCCGGGGAAAACCTACGAGCAGTACTTC. It codes for CASSFPGKTYEQYF.

The chain joins TRBV4-1 to TRBJ2-7; 7 bases align to TRBD2. CDR1 and CDR2 (germline): MGHRA, YSYEKL. The junction had 7 bases not matched to a gene; V was cut back by 3 bases and J by 2 bases. The CDR3 runs to 15 residues. CDR3 coding DNA: TGCGCCAGCAGCCACGTAAGCGGGGAAGCCTACGAGCAGTACTTC. Protein: CASSHVSGEAYEQYF.

This rearrangement joins TRBV9 to TRBJ2-1; 12 bases fit TRBD2. The CDR3 runs to 17 residues. Germline V gene data show CDR1 as SGDLS and CDR2 as YYNGEE. V lost 3 bases and J lost 9; bases outside the gene matches: 13. The CDR3 region has the DNA TGTGCCAGCAGCGCGGAGACTAGCGGGGGCCACCCTGGTGAGCAGTTCTTC. Amino acids: CASSAETSGGHPGEQFF.

This clonotype was observed a handful of times. The gene calls are TRBV5-5 and TRBJ1-1, with 9 bases aligning to TRBD1. The CDR3 extends over 14 amino acids. Trimming removed 4 bases from V and 6 bases from J; junction bases left unmatched: 7. From germline, CDR1 is SGHKS and CDR2 YYEKEE (reference sequence). The CDR3 bases are TGTGCCAGCAGCCCCGGGACAGGGAGAGCTGAAGCTTTCTTT. Translated: CASSPGTGRAEAFF. The whole variable domain, remainder taken from reference TRBV5-5 and TRBJ1-1, is DAGVTQSPTHLIKTRGQQVTLRCSPISGHKSVSWYQQVLGQGPQFIFQYYEKEERGRGNFPDRFSARQFPNYSSELNVNALLLGDSALYLCASSPGTGRAEAFFGQGTRLTVV.

A few counts support this clonotype. The rearrangement links TRBV7-9 to TRBJ2-5; possibly TRBD1 for D (6 bases). V was pared by 3 bases and J by 0 bases, with 8 bases between. CDR1 SEHNR and CDR2 FQNEAQ come from the germline V gene (reference sequence). This CDR3 is 14 amino acids long. The CDR3 loop reads CASSLWDNQETQYF. The CDR3 region has the DNA TGTGCCAGCAGCTTGTGGGACAACCAAGAGACCCAGTACTTC.

This clonotype was found a few times. The CDR3 DNA follows: TGTGCCAGCACCATCGGAGGTGAGAACATTCAGTACTTC. Translating it yields CASTIGGENIQYF. This chain connects TRBV7-9 to TRBJ2-4; D may be TRBD2 (5 bases). V dropped 7 bases and J dropped 7 bases, with 14 bases sitting between them. The germline V gene has CDR1 SEHNR and CDR2 FQNEAQ (reference sequence). CDR3 length: 13 amino acids.